A single sample is the source of the 17 T cell receptor beta chains below, sequenced in a study of cytomegalovirus exposure and HLA in healthy donors. A multiplex PCR was run with 60 Vbeta primers and 13 Jbeta primers. Repertoires were generated with immunoSEQ multiplex PCR, while TCRdb's copy carries only in-frame clones and drops some. The sample holds under 200,000 clones, about 81% seen once. Sequenced: PBMCs. All receptors derive from a woman aged 45-60 years in good health and CMV-seropositive.

This clone came up a few times. The chain recombines TRBV4-1 with TRBJ2-1; possibly TRBD2 for D (5 bases). V dropped 1 base and J dropped 4 bases, with 14 bases sitting between them. Germline assignment: CDR1 MGHRA and CDR2 YSYEKL. CDR3 length: 16 amino acids. CDR3 protein: CASSQVRLLVYNEQFF. The CDR3 bases are TGCGCCAGCAGCCAAGTTCGCCTACTAGTTTACAATGAGCAGTTCTTC.

The chain couples TRBV7-8 to TRBJ1-2; D is possibly TRBD1 (5 bases). The CDR3 consists of 15 residues. CDR1 SGHVS and CDR2 FQNEAQ come from the germline V gene. Deletions cut 1 base from V and 3 bases from J, with 12 bases between. The CDR3 DNA is TGTGCCAGCAGCTTAGGTGCAGGGTTGGACTATGGCTACACCTTC. This sequence encodes CASSLGAGLDYGYTF. Based on the CDR3 plus reference TRBV7-8 and TRBJ1-2, the full variable domain is GAGVSQSPRYKVAKRGQDVALRCDPISGHVSLFWYQQALGQGPEFLTYFQNEAQLDKSGLPSDRFFAERPEGSVSTLKIQRTQQEDSAVYLCASSLGAGLDYGYTFGSGTRLTVV.

This sequence joins TRBV2 and TRBJ1-5; D uncertain. The V end was cut by 4 bases, the J end by 0 bases, with 4 bases between. The length of the CDR3 is 13 residues. The V gene's germline CDR1 is SNHLY and CDR2 FYNNEI. CDR3 in amino acids: CASSAGSNQPQHF. DNA of the CDR3: TGTGCCAGCAGTGCAGGTAGCAATCAGCCCCAGCATTTT. Filled out from reference TRBV2 and TRBJ1-5, the complete variable domain reads EPEVTQTPSHQVTQMGQEVILRCVPISNHLYFYWYRQILGQKVEFLVSFYNNEISEKSEIFDDQFSVERPDGSNFTLKIRSTKLEDSAMYFCASSAGSNQPQHFGDGTRLSIL.

The V and J genes are TRBV4-2 and TRBJ1-1; 8 positions agree with TRBD1. Germline values: CDR1 LGHNA, CDR2 YNFKEQ. The CDR3 is 15 residues long. The V segment lost 5 bases and the J segment 5 bases; nucleotides outside the gene matches: 10. For the CDR3, the DNA is TGTGCCAGCAGCTCGTCCGACAGGGGAATAACTGAAGCTTTCTTT. It translates to CASSSSDRGITEAFF.

CDR3 in amino acids: CASRGWGDEKLFF. Here the CDR3 DNA reads TGTGCCAGCAGGGGATGGGGGGATGAAAAACTGTTTTTT. The rearrangement links TRBV6-5 to TRBJ1-4, with D perhaps TRBD1 (5 bases). V was shortened by 6 bases and J by 6 bases, with 11 bases between the two germline ends. The CDR3 runs to 13 residues. The germline V gene has CDR1 MNHEY and CDR2 SVGAGI.

The chain is built from TRBV6-5 and TRBJ2-4, with 9 bases identical to TRBD1. Germline V gene data show CDR1 as MNHEY and CDR2 as SVGAGI. CDR3 length equals 12 residues. The ends lost 5 bases at V and 15 bases at J; junction bases unmatched: 8. The DNA for the CDR3 is TGTGCCAGCAGTGGGACAGGGTGCGTCTGGTACTTC. The encoded protein is CASSGTGCVWYF.

V and J are TRBV30 and TRBJ1-1, with a tentative D call TRBD1 (6 bases). Germline V CDR1 and CDR2: GTSNPN, SVGIG (reference sequence). The CDR3 is made up of 14 amino acids. Trimming removed 2 bases at V and 1 base at J, with 11 bases between. The CDR3 DNA reads as TGTGCCTGGAGTCTTTCCAGGGGGAACACTGAAGCTTTCTTT. Translated: CAWSLSRGNTEAFF. Looking up the rest from reference TRBV30 and TRBJ1-1 gives the full variable domain: SQTIHQWPATLVQPVGSPLSLECTVEGTSNPNLYWYRQAAGRGLQLLFYSVGIGQISSEVPQNLSASRPQDRQFILSSKKLLLSDSGFYLCAWSLSRGNTEAFFGQGTRLTVV.

This chain uses TRBV4-1 with TRBJ2-7, with TRBD1 matching over 8 bases. The trim removed 1 base at V and 4 bases at J, leaving 12 bases unmatched. This CDR3 is built from 17 residues. Germline V CDR1 and CDR2: MGHRA, YSYEKL. DNA of the CDR3: TGCGCCAGCAGCCAAGGGCGCACAGGGGGTGTAGGGTACGAGCAGTACTTC. Protein: CASSQGRTGGVGYEQYF.

The rearrangement uses TRBV5-1 and TRBJ1-1; D remains unclear. V was shortened by 4 bases and J by 2 bases, with 9 bases between the two germline ends. The CDR3 has 13 amino acids. The germline V gene has CDR1 SGHRS and CDR2 YFSETQ. CDR3 loop: CASSITPNTEAFF. The CDR3 DNA reads TGCGCCAGCAGCATAACACCAAACACTGAAGCTTTCTTT.

The V and J genes are TRBV5-4 and TRBJ2-3, with TRBD1 identical over 11 bases. The CDR3 covers 16 residues. Germline V gives CDR1 SGHNT, CDR2 YYREEE (reference sequence). The V and J ends lost 2 bases and 0 bases, in that order; junction bases with no gene match: 2. The DNA of the CDR3 is TGTGCCAGCAGCTTCGGACAGGGGGCTAGCACAGATACGCAGTATTTT. Its translation is CASSFGQGASTDTQYF.

The chain links TRBV6-6 to TRBJ2-7; perhaps TRBD2 as D (6 bases). Per germline, CDR1 MNHNY and CDR2 SVGAGI (reference sequence). CDR3 length equals 14 residues. V lost 4 bases to trimming and J lost 3 bases, with 13 bases between them. The CDR3: CASSSTSYRYEQYF. CDR3 in DNA: TGTGCCAGCAGTTCGACTAGTTACCGCTACGAGCAGTACTTC.

The chain uses TRBV7-9 and TRBJ2-3; 9 nucleotides match TRBD1. From germline, CDR1 is SEHNR and CDR2 FQNEAQ (reference sequence). CDR3 length: 15 residues. The junction had 3 bases not matched to a gene; V was cut back by 3 bases and J by 2 bases. The CDR3 reads CASSFGQGNTDTQYF. DNA for the CDR3: TGTGCCAGCAGCTTTGGACAGGGGAACACAGATACGCAGTATTTT.

This sequence joins TRBV10-3 and TRBJ1-1, with D hard to call. The CDR3 contains 14 residues. In germline, CDR1 is ENHRY, CDR2 SYGVKD. Trimming took off 3 bases at V and 6 bases at J, with 14 bases between the two ends. The CDR3 loop reads CAISDHTTLAEAFF. CDR3 nucleotides: TGTGCCATCAGTGATCACACCACCCTAGCTGAAGCTTTCTTT.

The rearrangement joins TRBV2 to TRBJ2-1; 11 nucleotides line up with TRBD2. The CDR3 has 13 amino acids. Losses at the gene ends were 6 bases for V and 8 bases for J; bases not matched to a gene: 3. Per germline, CDR1 SNHLY and CDR2 FYNNEI. The CDR3 DNA reads TGTGCCAGCAGGAGGGGACTAGCGGATGAGCAGTTCTTC. It codes for CASRRGLADEQFF.

The chain has TRBV29-1 and TRBJ1-2; D uncertain. Germline CDR1 reads SQVTM; CDR2 reads ANQGSEA. There are 12 residues in the CDR3. Trimming left V 3 bases short and J 5 bases short, with 10 bases between. CDR3: CSVDVRGYGYTF. Written as DNA, the CDR3 is TGCAGCGTTGATGTTCGAGGGTATGGCTACACCTTC.

The chain carries TRBV2 and TRBJ1-6; 7 positions match TRBD1. Trimming cost V 5 bases and J 11 bases; bases outside gene matches: 12. This CDR3 spans 15 amino acids. Germline CDR1 is SNHLY and CDR2 is FYNNEI. CDR3 bases: TGTGCCAGCAGTTTTCGGACAGGTGTTAAAACACCCCTCCACTTT. This gives the protein CASSFRTGVKTPLHF. Supplemented by reference TRBV2 and TRBJ1-6, the full variable domain reads EPEVTQTPSHQVTQMGQEVILRCVPISNHLYFYWYRQILGQKVEFLVSFYNNEISEKSEIFDDQFSVERPDGSNFTLKIRSTKLEDSAMYFCASSFRTGVKTPLHFGNGTRLTVT.

The J gene is TRBJ2-5, the V gene TRBV18, with D perhaps TRBD1 (6 bases). Germline V CDR1 and CDR2: KGHSH, LQKENI. The CDR3 is 16 residues long. The V end lost 3 bases, the J end lost 4 bases, and 18 bases lay between the germline ends. CDR3 protein: CASSPPLRGKVETQYF. CDR3 DNA sequence: TGTGCCAGCTCACCGCCCCTTAGGGGGAAGGTAGAGACCCAGTACTTC.